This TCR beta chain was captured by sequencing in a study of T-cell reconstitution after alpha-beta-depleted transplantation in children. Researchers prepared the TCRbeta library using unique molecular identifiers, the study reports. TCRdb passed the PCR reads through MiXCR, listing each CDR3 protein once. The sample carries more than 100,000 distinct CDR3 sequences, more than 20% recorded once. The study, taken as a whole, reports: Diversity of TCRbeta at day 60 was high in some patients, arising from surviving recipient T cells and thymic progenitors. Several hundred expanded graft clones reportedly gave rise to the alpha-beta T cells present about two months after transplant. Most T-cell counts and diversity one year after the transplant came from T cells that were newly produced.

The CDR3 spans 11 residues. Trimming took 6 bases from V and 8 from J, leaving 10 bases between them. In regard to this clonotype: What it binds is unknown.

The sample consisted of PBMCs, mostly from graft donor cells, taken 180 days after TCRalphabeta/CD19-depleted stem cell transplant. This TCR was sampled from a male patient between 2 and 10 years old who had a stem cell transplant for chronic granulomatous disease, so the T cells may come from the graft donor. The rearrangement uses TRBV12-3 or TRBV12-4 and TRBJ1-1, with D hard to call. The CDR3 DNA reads TGTGCCAGCAGCGCAGGCGGGGAAGCTTTCTTT. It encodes CASSAGGEAFF.